One and the same sample provided the 5 T cell receptor beta chains below, sequenced in a study of blood T cell repertoires in COVID-19. The table came from immunoSEQ multiplex PCR; TCRdb's copy has only in-frame clones and leaves some out. This repertoire shows a few hundred thousand clones, 70% to 90% found once; its top ten account for less than 6.5%. Sequencing was carried out using peripheral blood. The receptors here all came from a man aged 50 to 59 with active or convalescent COVID-19.

The chain carries TRBV28 and TRBJ1-2; D remains unclear. V shed 3 bases and J shed 10 bases, with 15 bases lying between them. CDR1 and CDR2 from the germline V gene are MDHEN and SYDVKM. The CDR3 sequence is 13 residues long. CDR3 sequence (DNA): TGTGCCAGCAGTTTTGGATATGGAGGCTACTACACCTTC. This translates into CASSFGYGGYYTF.

This clone occurred a few times. The chain carries TRBV30 and TRBJ2-5, with D perhaps matching TRBD2 (6 bases). The CDR3 has 12 amino acids. Deletions cut 1 base from V and 3 bases from J, with 6 bases between. Germline values: CDR1 GTSNPN, CDR2 SVGIG (reference sequence). CDR3 sequence reads: CAWSAGEETQYF. CDR3 sequence (DNA): TGTGCCTGGAGTGCGGGGGAAGAGACCCAGTACTTC. Looking up the rest from reference TRBV30 and TRBJ2-5 gives the full variable domain: SQTIHQWPATLVQPVGSPLSLECTVEGTSNPNLYWYRQAAGRGLQLLFYSVGIGQISSEVPQNLSASRPQDRQFILSSKKLLLSDSGFYLCAWSAGEETQYFGPGTRLLVL.

V and J are TRBV6-5 and TRBJ2-2, with a weak D call TRBD1 (5 bases). The germline gives CDR1 MNHEY, CDR2 SVGAGI. V shed 8 bases and J shed 6 bases, with 19 bases lying between them. The length of the CDR3 is 15 residues. The CDR3 sequence is CASLRPGLRAGELFF. The CDR3 DNA reads as TGTGCCAGCCTTAGACCGGGCCTCAGGGCCGGGGAGCTGTTTTTT.

This chain connects TRBV7-2 to TRBJ2-1, with D uncertain. The V end was cut by 3 bases, the J end by 10 bases, with 7 bases between. This CDR3 is built from 11 residues. Germline V gene sequence: CDR1 SGHTA, CDR2 FQGNSA. CDR3 protein: CASSLRMEQFF. The CDR3 DNA sequence: TGTGCCAGCAGCTTGAGAATGGAGCAGTTCTTC. The variable domain in full, completed from reference TRBV7-2 and TRBJ2-1, reads GAGVSQSPSNKVTEKGKDVELRCDPISGHTALYWYRQSLGQGLEFLIYFQGNSAPDKSGLPSDRFSAERTGGSVSTLTIQRTQQEDSAVYLCASSLRMEQFFGPGTRLTVL.

The J gene is TRBJ2-1, the V gene TRBV27, with TRBD1 matching over 11 bases. The CDR3 contains 13 residues. V was pared by 5 bases and J by 15 bases, with 9 bases of the junction left unmatched. Germline V CDR1 and CDR2: MNHEY, SMNVEV (reference sequence). The CDR3 here is CASSQRTGGAWFF. The DNA for the CDR3 is TGTGCCAGCAGTCAGAGGACAGGGGGCGCCTGGTTCTTC.